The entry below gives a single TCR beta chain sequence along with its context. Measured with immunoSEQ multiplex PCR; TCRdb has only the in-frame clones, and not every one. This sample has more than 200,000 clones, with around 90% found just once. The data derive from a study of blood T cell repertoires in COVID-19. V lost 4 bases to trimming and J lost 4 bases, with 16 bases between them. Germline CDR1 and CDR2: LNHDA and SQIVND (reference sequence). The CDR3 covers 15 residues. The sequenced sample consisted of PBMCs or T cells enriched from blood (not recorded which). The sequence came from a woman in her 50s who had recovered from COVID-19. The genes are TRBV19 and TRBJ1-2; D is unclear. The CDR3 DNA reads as TGTGCCAGTAGTAGCCAAAGCGCCGGAGGCTATGGCTACACCTTC. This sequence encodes CASSSQSAGGYGYTF.